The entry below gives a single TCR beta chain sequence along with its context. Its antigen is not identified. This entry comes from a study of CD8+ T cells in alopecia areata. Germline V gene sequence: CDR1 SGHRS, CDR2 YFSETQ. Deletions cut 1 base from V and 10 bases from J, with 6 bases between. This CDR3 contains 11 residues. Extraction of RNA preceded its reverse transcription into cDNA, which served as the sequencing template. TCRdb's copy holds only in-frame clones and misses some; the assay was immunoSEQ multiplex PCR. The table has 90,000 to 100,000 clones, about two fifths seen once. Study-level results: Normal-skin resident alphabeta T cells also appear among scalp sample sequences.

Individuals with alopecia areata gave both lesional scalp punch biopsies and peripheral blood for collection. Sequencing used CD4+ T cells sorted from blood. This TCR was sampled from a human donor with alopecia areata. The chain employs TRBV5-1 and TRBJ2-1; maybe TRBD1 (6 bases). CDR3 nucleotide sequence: TGCGCCAGCAGCTTGACAGGGGAGCAGTTCTTC. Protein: CASSLTGEQFF.